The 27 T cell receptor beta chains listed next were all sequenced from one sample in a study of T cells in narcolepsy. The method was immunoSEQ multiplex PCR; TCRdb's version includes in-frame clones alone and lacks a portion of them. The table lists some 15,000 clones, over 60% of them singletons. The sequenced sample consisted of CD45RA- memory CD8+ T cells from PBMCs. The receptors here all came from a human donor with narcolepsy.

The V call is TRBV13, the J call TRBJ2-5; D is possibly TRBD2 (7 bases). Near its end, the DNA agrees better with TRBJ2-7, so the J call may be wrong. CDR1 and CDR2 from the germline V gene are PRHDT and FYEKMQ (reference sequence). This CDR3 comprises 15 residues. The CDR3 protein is CASSPQGGDSYEQYF. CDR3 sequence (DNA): TGTGCCAGCAGCCCACAGGGAGGGGACTCCTACGAGCAGTACTTC.

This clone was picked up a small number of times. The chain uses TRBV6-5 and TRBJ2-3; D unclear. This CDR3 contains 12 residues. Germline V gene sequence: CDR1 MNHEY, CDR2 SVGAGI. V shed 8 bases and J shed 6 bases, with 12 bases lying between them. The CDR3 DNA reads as TGTGCCAGCCCCCGCAACCTGGATACGCAGTATTTT. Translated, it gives CASPRNLDTQYF.

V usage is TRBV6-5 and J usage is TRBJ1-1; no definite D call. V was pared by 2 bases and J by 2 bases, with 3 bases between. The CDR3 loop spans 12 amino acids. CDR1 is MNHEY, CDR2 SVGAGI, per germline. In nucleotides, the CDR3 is TGTGCCAGCAGTTACGCTAACACTGAAGCTTTCTTT. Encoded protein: CASSYANTEAFF.

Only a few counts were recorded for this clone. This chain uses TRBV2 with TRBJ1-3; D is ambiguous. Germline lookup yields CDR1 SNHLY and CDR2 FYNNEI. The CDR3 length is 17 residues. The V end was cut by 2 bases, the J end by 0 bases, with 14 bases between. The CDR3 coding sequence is TGTGCCAGCAGTGAATACGGGATAGCCACCTCTGGAAACACCATATATTTT. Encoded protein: CASSEYGIATSGNTIYF. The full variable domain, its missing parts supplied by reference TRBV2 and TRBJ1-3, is EPEVTQTPSHQVTQMGQEVILRCVPISNHLYFYWYRQILGQKVEFLVSFYNNEISEKSEIFDDQFSVERPDGSNFTLKIRSTKLEDSAMYFCASSEYGIATSGNTIYFGEGSWLTVV.

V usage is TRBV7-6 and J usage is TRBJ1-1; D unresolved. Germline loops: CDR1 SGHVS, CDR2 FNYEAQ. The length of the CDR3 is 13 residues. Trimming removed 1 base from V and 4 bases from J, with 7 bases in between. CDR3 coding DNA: TGTGCCAGCAGCTTAGGTTCTCCCACTGAAGCTTTCTTT. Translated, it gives CASSLGSPTEAFF.

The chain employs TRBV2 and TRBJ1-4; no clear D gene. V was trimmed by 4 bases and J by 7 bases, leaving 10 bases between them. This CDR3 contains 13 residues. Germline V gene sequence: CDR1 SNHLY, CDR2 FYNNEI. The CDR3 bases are TGTGCCAGCAGTGTATGGTGGGGTGAAAAACTGTTTTTT. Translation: CASSVWWGEKLFF.

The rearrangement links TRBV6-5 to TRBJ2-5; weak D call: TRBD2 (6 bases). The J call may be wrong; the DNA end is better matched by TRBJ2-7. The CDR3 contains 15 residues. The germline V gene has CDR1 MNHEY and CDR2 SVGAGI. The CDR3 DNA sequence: TGTGCCAGCAGTCCCGAGGGGACTCCGGGCCACGAGCAGTACTTC. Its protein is CASSPEGTPGHEQYF.

The CDR3 nucleotides read TGCGCCAGCAATGACGAGTCAGGTAGCCATCTCTATGGCTACACCTTC. Amino acid sequence: CASNDESGSHLYGYTF. This chain joins TRBV4-1 and TRBJ1-2; unclear D gene. Trimming pared 7 bases from V and 4 bases from J, leaving 22 bases between. This CDR3 has 16 residues. From germline, CDR1 is MGHRA and CDR2 YSYEKL.

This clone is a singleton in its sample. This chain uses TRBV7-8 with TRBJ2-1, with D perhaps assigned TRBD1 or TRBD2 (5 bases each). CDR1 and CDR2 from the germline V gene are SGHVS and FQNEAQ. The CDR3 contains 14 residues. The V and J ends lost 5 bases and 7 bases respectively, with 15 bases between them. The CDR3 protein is CASSSRDQGNEQFF. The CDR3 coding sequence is TGTGCCAGCAGCAGCCGGGACCAAGGGAATGAGCAGTTCTTC.

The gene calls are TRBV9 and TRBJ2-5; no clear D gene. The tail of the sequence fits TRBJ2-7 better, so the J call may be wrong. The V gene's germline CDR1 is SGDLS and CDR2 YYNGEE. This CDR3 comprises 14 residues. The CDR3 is CASSVEASTYEQYF. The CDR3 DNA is TGTGCCAGCAGCGTAGAGGCCAGCACCTACGAGCAGTACTTC.

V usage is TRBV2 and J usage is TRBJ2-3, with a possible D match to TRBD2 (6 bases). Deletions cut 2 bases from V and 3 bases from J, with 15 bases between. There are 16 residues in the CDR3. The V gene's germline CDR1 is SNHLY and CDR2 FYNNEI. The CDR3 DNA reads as TGTGCCAGCAGTGAAAGAGTAGGAGGGGTTACAGATACGCAGTATTTT. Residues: CASSERVGGVTDTQYF.

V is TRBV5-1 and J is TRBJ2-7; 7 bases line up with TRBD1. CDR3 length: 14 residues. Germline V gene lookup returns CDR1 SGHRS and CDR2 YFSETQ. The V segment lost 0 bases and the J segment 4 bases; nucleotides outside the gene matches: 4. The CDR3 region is CASSLEDRTYEQYF. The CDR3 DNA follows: TGCGCCAGCAGCTTGGAGGACAGGACTTACGAGCAGTACTTC.

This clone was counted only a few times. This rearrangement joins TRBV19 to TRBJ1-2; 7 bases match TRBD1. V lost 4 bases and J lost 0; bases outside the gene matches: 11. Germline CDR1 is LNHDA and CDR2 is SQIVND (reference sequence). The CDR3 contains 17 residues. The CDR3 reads CASSSHRGKVANYGYTF. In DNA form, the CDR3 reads TGTGCCAGTAGTAGCCACAGGGGAAAGGTAGCTAACTATGGCTACACCTTC.

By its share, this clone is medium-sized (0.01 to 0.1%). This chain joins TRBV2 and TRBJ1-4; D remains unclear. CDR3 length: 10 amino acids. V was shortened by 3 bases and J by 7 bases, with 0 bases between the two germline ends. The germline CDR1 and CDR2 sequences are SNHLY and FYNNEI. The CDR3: CASSDEKLFF. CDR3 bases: TGTGCCAGCAGTGATGAAAAACTGTTTTTT.

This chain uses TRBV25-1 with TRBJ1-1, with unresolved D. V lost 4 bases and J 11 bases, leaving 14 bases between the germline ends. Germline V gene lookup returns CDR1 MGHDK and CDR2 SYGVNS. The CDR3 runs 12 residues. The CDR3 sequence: CASSVSFGRAFF. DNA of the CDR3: TGTGCCAGCAGTGTAAGCTTTGGGAGGGCTTTCTTT.

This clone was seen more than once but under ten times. In nucleotides, the CDR3 is TGTGCCAGCAGCCTTGGACTAGCGGGCTACAATGAGCAGTTCTTC. It codes for CASSLGLAGYNEQFF. This chain connects TRBV9 to TRBJ2-1, with 11 nucleotides matching TRBD2. Germline loops: CDR1 SGDLS, CDR2 YYNGEE. J gave up 3 bases and V 4 bases, and 3 bases lay outside the gene matches. CDR3 size: 15 residues.

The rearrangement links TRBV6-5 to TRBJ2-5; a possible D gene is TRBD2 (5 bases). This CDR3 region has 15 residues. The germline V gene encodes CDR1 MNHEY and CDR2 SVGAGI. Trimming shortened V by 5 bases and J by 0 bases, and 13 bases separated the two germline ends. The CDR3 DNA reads TGTGCCAGCAGTGTACTAGTGGGCCACCAAGAGACCCAGTACTTC. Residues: CASSVLVGHQETQYF.

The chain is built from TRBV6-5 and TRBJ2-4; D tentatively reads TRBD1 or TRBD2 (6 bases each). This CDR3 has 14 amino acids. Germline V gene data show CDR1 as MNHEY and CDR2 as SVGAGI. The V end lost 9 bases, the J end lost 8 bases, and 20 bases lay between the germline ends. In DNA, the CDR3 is TGTGCCAGTTCCCCCTCCGGGGGCACAGACATTCAGTACTTC. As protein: CASSPSGGTDIQYF.

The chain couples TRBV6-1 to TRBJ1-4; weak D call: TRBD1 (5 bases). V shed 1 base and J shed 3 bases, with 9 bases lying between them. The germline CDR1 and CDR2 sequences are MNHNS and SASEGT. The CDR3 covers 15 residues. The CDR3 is CASSEVGGSNEKLFF. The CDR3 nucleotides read TGTGCCAGCAGTGAAGTGGGGGGGTCTAATGAAAAACTGTTTTTT.

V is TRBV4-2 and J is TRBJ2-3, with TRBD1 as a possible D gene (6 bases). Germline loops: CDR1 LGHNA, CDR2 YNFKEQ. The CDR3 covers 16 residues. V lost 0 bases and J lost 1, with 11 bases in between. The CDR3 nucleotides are TGTGCCAGCAGCCAAGAAAGGGGGAGTGGCACAGATACGCAGTATTTT. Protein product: CASSQERGSGTDTQYF.

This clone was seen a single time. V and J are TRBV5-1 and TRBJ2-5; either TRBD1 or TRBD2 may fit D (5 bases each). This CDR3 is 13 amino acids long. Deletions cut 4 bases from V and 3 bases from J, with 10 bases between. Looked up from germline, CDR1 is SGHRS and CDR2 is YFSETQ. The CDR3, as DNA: TGCGCCAGCAGCACCGGGACCGAAGAGACCCAGTACTTC. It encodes CASSTGTEETQYF.

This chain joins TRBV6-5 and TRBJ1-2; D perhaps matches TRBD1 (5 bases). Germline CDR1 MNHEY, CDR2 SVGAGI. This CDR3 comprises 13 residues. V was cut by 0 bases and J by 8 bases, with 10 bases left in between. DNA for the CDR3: TGTGCCAGCAGTTACTCCGGGTACAGGGGCTACACCTTC. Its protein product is CASSYSGYRGYTF.

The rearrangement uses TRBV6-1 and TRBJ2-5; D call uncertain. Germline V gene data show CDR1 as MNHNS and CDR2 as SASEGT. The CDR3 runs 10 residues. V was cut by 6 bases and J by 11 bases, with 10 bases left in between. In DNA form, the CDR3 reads TGTGCCAGCAGCAAAGGGAAGCAGTACTTC. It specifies CASSKGKQYF.

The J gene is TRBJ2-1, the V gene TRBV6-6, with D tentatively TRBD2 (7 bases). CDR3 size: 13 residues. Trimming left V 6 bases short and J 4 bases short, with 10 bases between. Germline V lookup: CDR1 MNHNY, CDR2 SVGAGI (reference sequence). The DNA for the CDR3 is TGTGCCAGCAGCCGGGGGGCGTACAATGAGCAGTTCTTC. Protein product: CASSRGAYNEQFF.

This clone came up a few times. The CDR3 here is CASSLRWRGSETQYF. The DNA for the CDR3 is TGTGCCAGCAGCTTGAGGTGGCGGGGGTCGGAGACCCAGTACTTC. The chain uses TRBV5-5 and TRBJ2-5, with 7 bases lining up with TRBD2. Unmatched junction bases numbered 8, after V lost 1 base and J lost 5 bases. The CDR3 length is 15 residues. Germline-derived CDR1 and CDR2 are SGHKS and YYEKEE (reference sequence).

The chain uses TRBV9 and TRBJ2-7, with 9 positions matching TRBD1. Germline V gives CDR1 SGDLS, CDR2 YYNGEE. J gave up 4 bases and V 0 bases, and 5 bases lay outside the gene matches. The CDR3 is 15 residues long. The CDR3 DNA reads TGTGCCAGCAGCGTAGAGGGACAGGGCCAGTACGAGCAGTACTTC. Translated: CASSVEGQGQYEQYF.

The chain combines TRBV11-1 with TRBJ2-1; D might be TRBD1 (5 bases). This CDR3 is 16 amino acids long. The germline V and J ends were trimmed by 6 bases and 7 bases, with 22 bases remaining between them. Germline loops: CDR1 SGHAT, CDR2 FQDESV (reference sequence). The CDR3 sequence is CASSYVSGARSNEQFF. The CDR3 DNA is TGTGCCAGCAGTTATGTCTCTGGGGCCCGTTCGAATGAGCAGTTCTTC.